A single sample is the source of the 21 T cell receptor beta chains below, sequenced in a study of blood T cell repertoires in COVID-19. Assay used: immunoSEQ multiplex PCR; TCRdb lists only in-frame clones, some missing. The data show fewer than 110,000 clones, over 80% seen once. What was sequenced was peripheral blood. These receptors all come from a man aged 45-60 years with acute or convalescent COVID-19.

This chain links TRBV19 with TRBJ2-5; TRBD2 aligns across 9 bases. In germline, CDR1 is LNHDA, CDR2 SQIVND (reference sequence). CDR3 length equals 15 residues. With V trimmed by 8 bases and J by 5 bases, 12 bases remained unmatched. The CDR3 sequence: CASGGRSGGRETQYF. DNA for the CDR3: TGTGCCAGTGGTGGTAGGAGCGGGGGGCGGGAGACCCAGTACTTC.

This clone was seen once. The chain is built from TRBV5-3 and TRBJ2-2, with D possibly TRBD2 on 5 matching bases. TRBV5-3 is identified as an open reading frame with a role that is uncertain. V lost 3 bases to trimming and J lost 6 bases, with 9 bases between them. CDR3 size: 13 residues. The CDR3 loop is CARSCREPGELFF. The CDR3 coding sequence is TGTGCCAGAAGCTGTCGGGAACCCGGGGAGCTGTTTTTT.

The chain joins TRBV9 to TRBJ2-1, with D maybe TRBD1 (5 bases). The length of the CDR3 is 11 residues. V was trimmed by 7 bases and J by 7 bases, leaving 9 bases between them. Germline CDR1 SGDLS, CDR2 YYNGEE. This CDR3 is CASGAGNEQFF. CDR3 in DNA: TGTGCCAGCGGGGCAGGAAATGAGCAGTTCTTC.

The genes are TRBV5-4 and TRBJ1-1; D perhaps matches TRBD1 (6 bases). V gave up 1 base and J gave up 1 base, with 14 bases separating them. There are 16 residues in the CDR3. The germline V gene has CDR1 SGHNT and CDR2 YYREEE (reference sequence). The CDR3 sequence is CASSLMGAATNTEAFF. As DNA, the CDR3 is TGTGCCAGCAGCTTGATGGGGGCGGCTACGAACACTGAAGCTTTCTTT.

The chain uses TRBV7-2 and TRBJ2-5, with D possibly being TRBD1 (6 bases). The CDR3 is made up of 14 amino acids. Per germline, CDR1 SGHTA and CDR2 FQGNSA. Trimming removed 5 bases from V and 4 bases from J, with 14 bases in between. The CDR3 reads CASSRTGPRETQYF. The CDR3 coding sequence is TGTGCCAGCAGCCGTACAGGGCCTAGAGAGACCCAGTACTTC.

V gene TRBV5-6 combines with J gene TRBJ1-1; TRBD1 matches 9 bases. Germline trimming cut 6 bases from V and 1 base from J; bases unmatched to any gene: 7. This CDR3 has 15 amino acids. Germline V gives CDR1 SGHDT, CDR2 YYEEEE. The CDR3 loop is CASMGQGRANTEAFF. The DNA for the CDR3 is TGTGCCAGCATGGGACAGGGAAGGGCGAACACTGAAGCTTTCTTT.

J is TRBJ1-1 and V is TRBV7-2, with TRBD1 as a possible D gene (5 bases). The length of the CDR3 is 14 residues. Germline V lookup: CDR1 SGHTA, CDR2 FQGNSA. Trimming removed 8 bases from V and 0 bases from J, with 13 bases in between. CDR3 nucleotide sequence: TGTGCCAGCGCACTGGGGGGAATGAACACTGAAGCTTTCTTT. It yields the protein CASALGGMNTEAFF.

The chain links TRBV19 to TRBJ2-3; 7 bases line up with TRBD2. Germline CDR1 is LNHDA and CDR2 is SQIVND (reference sequence). There are 13 residues in the CDR3. For the CDR3, the DNA is TGTGCTATCGGGACTACTTCCACAGATACGCAGTATTTT. This codes for CAIGTTSTDTQYF.

V and J are TRBV24-1 and TRBJ2-7; 12 bases are a match to TRBD1. Looked up from germline, CDR1 is KGHDR and CDR2 is SFDVKD. There are 14 residues in the CDR3. The J segment lost 6 bases and the V segment lost 7 bases, leaving 6 bases of the junction unmatched. CDR3 DNA: TGTGCCACCAGCTCCCGGGACAGGGGGCGCGAGCAGTACTTC. Its translation is CATSSRDRGREQYF.

CDR3 nucleotides: TGTGCCAGCAGCACTACCGCTACAGGGGGCACTGGAAACACCATATATTTT. Translating gives CASSTTATGGTGNTIYF. The chain joins TRBV7-2 to TRBJ1-3; 9 bases fit TRBD1. Per germline, CDR1 SGHTA and CDR2 FQGNSA. This CDR3 has 17 amino acids. Unmatched junction bases numbered 10, after V lost 5 bases and J lost 2 bases.

The chain combines TRBV6-1 with TRBJ1-2; D possibly corresponds to TRBD1 (5 bases). CDR3 length: 14 residues. V was pared by 1 base and J by 4 bases, with 10 bases between. Per the germline V gene, CDR1 is MNHNS and CDR2 is SASEGT. The CDR3 sequence is CASSEGAGPYGYTF. CDR3 nucleotides: TGTGCCAGCAGTGAAGGCGCAGGGCCCTATGGCTACACCTTC.

The chain joins TRBV11-3 to TRBJ1-4; D is unclear. The CDR3 is 12 amino acids. Germline CDR1 and CDR2: SGHNT and YENEEA. Trimming stripped 0 bases from V and 15 bases from J, with 11 bases between. The CDR3 region is CASSLDLRSVFF. In DNA form, the CDR3 reads TGTGCCAGCAGCTTAGATCTGAGGTCGGTGTTTTTT.

The J gene is TRBJ1-2, the V gene TRBV9; a weak D match, TRBD1 (6 bases). This CDR3 region has 13 residues. Germline CDR1 SGDLS, CDR2 YYNGEE. V was clipped by 3 bases and J by 8 bases, with 14 bases between them. As DNA, the CDR3 is TGTGCCAGCAGCGCCAATACAGGGAAAGGCTACACCTTC. Translation: CASSANTGKGYTF.

The J gene is TRBJ2-1, the V gene TRBV6-2 or TRBV6-3; perhaps TRBD1 as D (6 bases). The CDR3 sequence is 12 residues long. V lost 7 bases, J lost 8 bases, and 12 bases lay in between. Germline V lookup: CDR1 MNHEY, CDR2 SVGEGT. Here the CDR3 reads CASTPQGYEQFF. The CDR3, as DNA: TGTGCCAGCACCCCACAGGGTTATGAGCAGTTCTTC.

V and J are TRBV27 and TRBJ2-7, with 8 bases that match TRBD2. In germline, CDR1 is MNHEY, CDR2 SMNVEV (reference sequence). The J segment lost 7 bases and the V segment lost 4 bases, leaving 15 bases of the junction unmatched. This CDR3 spans 16 amino acids. The CDR3 loop is CASSSPLRGARWEQYF. The CDR3 DNA reads TGTGCCAGCAGTTCTCCCCTGCGGGGGGCCCGTTGGGAGCAGTACTTC.

The V gene is TRBV7-3, the J gene TRBJ2-5, with 9 bases matching TRBD2. V dropped 0 bases and J dropped 5; count of bases not matched to a gene: 4. The CDR3 contains 15 residues. CDR1 and CDR2 from the germline V gene are SGHTA and FQGTGA. The chain's CDR3 is CASSLTLAGIETQYF. The CDR3, as DNA: TGTGCCAGCAGCTTAACACTAGCGGGCATTGAGACCCAGTACTTC.

The V and J genes are TRBV23-1 and TRBJ2-7; 9 bases align to TRBD1. TRBV23-1 is identified as an open reading frame with a role that is uncertain. The CDR3 runs 16 residues. V was clipped by 0 bases and J by 5 bases; unmatched bases: 8. The chain's CDR3 is CASSQSKGQGIDEQYF. The DNA for the CDR3 is TGCGCCAGCAGTCAATCGAAGGGACAGGGTATCGACGAGCAGTACTTC.

The chain recombines TRBV2 with TRBJ2-5; 10 positions match TRBD1. The CDR3 runs to 14 residues. Looked up from germline, CDR1 is SNHLY and CDR2 is FYNNEI. V dropped 4 bases and J dropped 5; count of bases not matched to a gene: 4. The DNA for the CDR3 is TGTGCCAGCAGTGGACAGGGGGCATGGGAGACCCAGTACTTC. It codes for CASSGQGAWETQYF. Using reference TRBV2 and TRBJ2-5 for the parts outside the CDR3, the full variable domain is EPEVTQTPSHQVTQMGQEVILRCVPISNHLYFYWYRQILGQKVEFLVSFYNNEISEKSEIFDDQFSVERPDGSNFTLKIRSTKLEDSAMYFCASSGQGAWETQYFGPGTRLLVL.

This clone was detected once. This rearrangement joins TRBV11-2 to TRBJ1-3; TRBD1 matches at 7 bases. CDR3 length: 17 residues. Germline V gives CDR1 SGHAT, CDR2 FQNNGV. The trim removed 3 bases at V and 0 bases at J, leaving 8 bases unmatched. CDR3 nucleotides: TGTGCCAGCAGCTTGGACTGGCGGGACAGCTCTGGAAACACCATATATTTT. Protein: CASSLDWRDSSGNTIYF. The full variable domain, with the rest looked up from reference TRBV11-2 and TRBJ1-3, is EAGVAQSPRYKIIEKRQSVAFWCNPISGHATLYWYQQILGQGPKLLIQFQNNGVVDDSQLPKDRFSAERLKGVDSTLKIQPAKLEDSAVYLCASSLDWRDSSGNTIYFGEGSWLTVV.

This clone has only one observation. J is TRBJ1-3 and V is TRBV3-1 (or the pseudogene TRBV3-2); D is unclear. The germline gives CDR1 LGHDT, CDR2 YNNKEL (reference sequence). This CDR3 is 14 amino acids long. Trimming left V 2 bases short and J 0 bases short, with 5 bases between. The CDR3 DNA sequence: TGTGCCAGCAGCCAATTCAACTCTGGAAACACCATATATTTT. Amino acid sequence: CASSQFNSGNTIYF.

The chain links TRBV6-5 to TRBJ1-6, with 11 bases lining up with TRBD1. J lost 9 bases, V lost 6 bases, and 4 bases had no gene match. The germline gives CDR1 MNHEY, CDR2 SVGAGI. The CDR3 runs to 14 residues. The CDR3 sequence is CASSPGQGGSPLHF. CDR3 nucleotide sequence: TGTGCCAGCAGCCCGGGACAGGGGGGTTCACCCCTCCACTTT.